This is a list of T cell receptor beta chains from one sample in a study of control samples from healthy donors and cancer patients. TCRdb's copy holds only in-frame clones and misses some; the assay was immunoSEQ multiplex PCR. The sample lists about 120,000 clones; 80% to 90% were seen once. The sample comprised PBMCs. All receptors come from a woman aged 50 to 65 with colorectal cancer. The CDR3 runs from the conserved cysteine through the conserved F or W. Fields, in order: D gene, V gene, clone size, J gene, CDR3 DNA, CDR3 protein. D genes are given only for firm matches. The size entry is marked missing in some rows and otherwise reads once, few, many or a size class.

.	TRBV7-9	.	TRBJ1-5	TGTGCCAGCAGCTTAGACAGAAATCAGCCCCAGCATTTT	CASSLDRNQPQHF
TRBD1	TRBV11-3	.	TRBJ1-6	TGTGCCAGCAGCAAACGGACAGGTGAACCCCTCCACTTT	CASSKRTGEPLHF
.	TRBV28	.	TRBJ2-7	TGTGCCAGCAGTTTGGTTTTTAGGGGAGGCCCCTACGAGCAGTACTTC	CASSLVFRGGPYEQYF
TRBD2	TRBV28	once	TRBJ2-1	TGTGCCAGCAGTCCTACTAGCGGGAGTCACAATGAGCAGTTCTTC	CASSPTSGSHNEQFF
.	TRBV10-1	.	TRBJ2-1	TGCGCCAGCAGTTCTCGACGGTCGGGCTCCTACAATGAGCAGTTCTTC	CASSSRRSGSYNEQFF
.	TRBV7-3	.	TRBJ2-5	TGTGCCAGCAGCTTAAGGGGGCGGGAAGAGACCCAGTACTTC	CASSLRGREETQYF
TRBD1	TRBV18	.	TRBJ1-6	TGTGCCAGCTCACCACGGACAGGGGGTAGTTCACCCCTCCACTTT	CASSPRTGGSSPLHF
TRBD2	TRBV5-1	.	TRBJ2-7	TGCGCCAGCAGGCGGACTAGCGGGGATTCCTACGAGCAGTACTTC	CASRRTSGDSYEQYF
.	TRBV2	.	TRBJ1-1	TGTGCCAGCAGCCAAGAACGCATGAACACTGAAGCTTTCTTT	CASSQERMNTEAFF
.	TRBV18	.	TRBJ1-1	TGTGCCAGCTCACCACCGACAGGTATAATGACTGAAGCTTTCTTT	CASSPPTGIMTEAFF
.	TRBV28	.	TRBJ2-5	TGTGCCAGCAAAGGACAGCAAGAGACCCAGTACTTC	CASKGQQETQYF
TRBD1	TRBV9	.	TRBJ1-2	TGTGCCAGCAGCGGCCGGGACAGGGTTCCTGGCTACACCTTC	CASSGRDRVPGYTF
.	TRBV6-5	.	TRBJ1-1	TGTGCCAGCACCTTGACAGTCCCTGAAGCTTTCTTT	CASTLTVPEAFF